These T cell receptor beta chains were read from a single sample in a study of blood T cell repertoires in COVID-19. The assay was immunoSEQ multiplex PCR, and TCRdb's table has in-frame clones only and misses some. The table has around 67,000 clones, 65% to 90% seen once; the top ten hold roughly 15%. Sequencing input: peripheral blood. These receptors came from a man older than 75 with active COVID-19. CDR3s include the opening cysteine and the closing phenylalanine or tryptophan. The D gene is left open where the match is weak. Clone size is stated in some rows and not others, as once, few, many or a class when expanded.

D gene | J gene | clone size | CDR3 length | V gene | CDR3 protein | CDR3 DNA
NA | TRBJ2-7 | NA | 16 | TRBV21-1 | CASSKEDDRVLYEQYF | TGTGCCAGCAGCAAAGAGGACGACAGGGTCCTATACGAGCAGTACTTC
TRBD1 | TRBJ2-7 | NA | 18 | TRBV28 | CASRSNTFPGQGVYEQYF | TGTGCCAGCAGATCAAACACATTTCCGGGACAGGGCGTTTACGAGCAGTACTTC
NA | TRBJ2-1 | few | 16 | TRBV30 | CAWSGRAGGAYNEQFF | TGTGCCTGGAGTGGCCGAGCGGGTGGGGCCTACAATGAGCAGTTCTTC
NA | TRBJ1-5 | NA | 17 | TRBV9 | CASRPVFWGVGNQPQHF | TGTGCCAGCAGGCCAGTATTTTGGGGCGTTGGCAATCAGCCCCAGCATTTT
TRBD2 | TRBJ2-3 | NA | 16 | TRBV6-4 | CASSAASGGVPDTQYF | TGTGCCAGCAGTGCGGCTAGCGGGGGGGTTCCAGATACGCAGTATTTT
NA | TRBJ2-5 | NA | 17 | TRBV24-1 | CATSDSIRDPAGETQYF | TGTGCCACCAGTGATTCGATTCGGGACCCGGCGGGGGAGACCCAGTACTTC
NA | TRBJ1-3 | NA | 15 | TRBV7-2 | CASSPGSFSGNTIYF | TGTGCCAGCAGCCCCGGTTCTTTCTCTGGAAACACCATATATTTT
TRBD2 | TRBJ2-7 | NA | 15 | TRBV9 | CASSVAGGVLYEQYF | TGTGCCAGCAGCGTAGCTGGGGGGGTTTTGTACGAGCAGTACTTC
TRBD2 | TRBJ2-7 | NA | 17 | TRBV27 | CASSPNHSGRKYYEQYF | TGTGCCAGCAGTCCAAATCACAGCGGGAGGAAATACTACGAGCAGTACTTC
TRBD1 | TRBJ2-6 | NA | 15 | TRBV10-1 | CASRDRVSGANVLTF | TGCGCCAGCAGGGACAGGGTTTCTGGGGCCAACGTCCTGACTTTC
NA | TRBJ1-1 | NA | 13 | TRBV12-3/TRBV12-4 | CASSLRGQFEAFF | TGTGCCAGCAGTTTAAGGGGACAATTTGAAGCTTTCTTT
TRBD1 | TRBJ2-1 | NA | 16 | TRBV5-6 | CASSPGTGSSYNEQFF | TGTGCCAGCAGCCCCGGGACAGGGAGCTCCTACAATGAGCAGTTCTTC
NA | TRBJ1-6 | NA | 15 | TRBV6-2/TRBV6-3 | CASSYRGLQNSPLHF | TGTGCCAGCAGTTATAGGGGACTGCAGAATTCACCCCTCCACTTT
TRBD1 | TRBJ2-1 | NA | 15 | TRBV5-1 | CASSQGTGGSGEQFF | TGCGCCAGCAGCCAAGGGACAGGGGGCTCGGGTGAGCAGTTCTTC
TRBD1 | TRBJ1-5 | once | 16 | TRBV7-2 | CASSLPTGRVNQPQHF | TGTGCCAGCAGCCTACCGACAGGGCGCGTCAATCAGCCCCAGCATTTT
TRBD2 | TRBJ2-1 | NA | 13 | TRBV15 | CATSRVPSGRSFF | TGTGCCACCAGCAGAGTGCCTAGCGGGAGGTCGTTCTTC
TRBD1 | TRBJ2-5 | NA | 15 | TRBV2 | CASRGQGARGETQYF | TGTGCCAGCAGGGGACAGGGGGCGCGAGGAGAGACCCAGTACTTC
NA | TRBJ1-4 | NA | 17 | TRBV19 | CASSISPEAPANEKLFF | TGTGCCAGTAGTATTTCCCCGGAAGCGCCGGCTAATGAAAAACTGTTTTTT
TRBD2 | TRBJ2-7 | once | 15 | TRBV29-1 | CSVEDGLAGLCEQYF | TGCAGCGTTGAAGACGGATTAGCGGGACTGTGCGAGCAGTACTTC
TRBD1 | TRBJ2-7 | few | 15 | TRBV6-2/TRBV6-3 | CASSPGTGGSYEQYF | TGTGCCAGCAGTCCCGGGACAGGGGGCTCCTACGAGCAGTACTTC
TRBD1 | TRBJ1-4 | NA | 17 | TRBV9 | CASSESRDRGRREKLFF | TGTGCCAGCAGCGAGTCCCGGGACAGAGGGAGACGTGAAAAACTGTTTTTT
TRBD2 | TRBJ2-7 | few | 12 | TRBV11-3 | CASSLGEGEQYF | TGTGCCAGCAGCTTAGGGGAGGGCGAGCAGTACTTC
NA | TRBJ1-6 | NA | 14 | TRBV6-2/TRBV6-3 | CASSRGGDNSPLHF | TGTGCCAGCAGCCGAGGTGGAGATAATTCACCCCTCCACTTT
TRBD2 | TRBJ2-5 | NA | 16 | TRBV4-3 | CASSQAPSAGGQTQYF | TGCGCCAGCAGCCAAGCCCCATCGGCGGGAGGGCAGACCCAGTACTTC
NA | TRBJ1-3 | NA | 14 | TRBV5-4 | CASSSGWTRNTIYF | TGTGCCAGCAGCTCAGGGTGGACCAGAAACACCATATATTTT
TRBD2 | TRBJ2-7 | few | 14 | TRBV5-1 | CASTPTSLSYEQYF | TGCGCCAGTACCCCGACTAGCCTCTCCTACGAGCAGTACTTC
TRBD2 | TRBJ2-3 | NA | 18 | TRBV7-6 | CASSLVELEGTKPDTQYF | TGTGCCAGCAGCTTAGTGGAGTTGGAGGGGACTAAGCCAGATACGCAGTATTTT
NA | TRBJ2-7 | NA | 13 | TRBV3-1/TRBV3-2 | CASSQVLGAEQYF | TGTGCCAGCAGCCAAGTGTTGGGAGCCGAGCAGTACTTC
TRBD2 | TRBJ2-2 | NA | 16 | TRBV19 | CASSTGASGRAGELFF | TGTGCCAGTAGTACCGGGGCTAGCGGGAGGGCCGGGGAGCTGTTTTTT
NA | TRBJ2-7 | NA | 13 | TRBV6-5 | CASWTGNSYEQYF | TGTGCCAGTTGGACGGGGAACTCCTACGAGCAGTACTTC
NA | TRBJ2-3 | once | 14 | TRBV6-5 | CASSGPGGTDTQYF | TGTGCCAGCAGCGGCCCGGGGGGCACAGATACGCAGTATTTT
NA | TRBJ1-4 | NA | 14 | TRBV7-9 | CASSQMGRKEKLFF | TGTGCCAGCAGCCAAATGGGCAGGAAGGAAAAACTGTTTTTT
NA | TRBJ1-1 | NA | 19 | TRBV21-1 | CASSKFFGGIIEFNTEAFF | TGTGCCAGCAGCAAATTTTTTGGGGGGATTATAGAGTTTAACACTGAAGCTTTCTTT
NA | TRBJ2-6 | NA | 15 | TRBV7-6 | CASSLEQAGANVLTF | TGTGCCAGCAGCTTAGAACAGGCTGGGGCCAACGTCCTGACTTTC
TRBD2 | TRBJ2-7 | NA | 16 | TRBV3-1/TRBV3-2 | CASSHLETSVLEEQYF | TGTGCCAGCAGCCATTTAGAGACTAGCGTGCTAGAAGAGCAGTACTTC
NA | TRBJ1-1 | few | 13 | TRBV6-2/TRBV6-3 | CASSGQTYTEAFF | TGTGCCAGCAGCGGGCAGACGTACACTGAAGCTTTCTTT
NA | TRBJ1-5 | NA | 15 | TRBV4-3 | CASSPSLISNQPQHF | TGCGCCAGCAGCCCTAGTTTGATTAGCAATCAGCCCCAGCATTTT
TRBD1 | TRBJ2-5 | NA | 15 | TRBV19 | CASRLFGTAQETQYF | TGTGCCAGTAGGTTATTTGGGACAGCACAAGAGACCCAGTACTTC
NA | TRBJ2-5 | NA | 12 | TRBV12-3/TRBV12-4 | CASSPDRKTQYF | TGTGCCAGCAGCCCGGACAGAAAGACCCAGTACTTC
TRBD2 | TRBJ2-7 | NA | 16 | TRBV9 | CASSPSGGGDAYEQYF | TGTGCCAGCAGCCCCTCAGGTGGGGGGGACGCCTACGAGCAGTACTTC
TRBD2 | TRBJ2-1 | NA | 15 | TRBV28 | CASSSQAGPNLEQFF | TGTGCCAGCAGTTCCCAAGCGGGGCCTAATCTTGAGCAGTTCTTC
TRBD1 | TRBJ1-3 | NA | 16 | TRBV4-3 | CASSHSRTGRRNTIYF | TGCGCCAGCAGCCACTCACGGACAGGACGAAGAAACACCATATATTTT
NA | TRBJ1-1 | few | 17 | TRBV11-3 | CASSPGHTETPNTEAFF | TGTGCCAGCAGTCCAGGCCATACCGAAACGCCGAACACTGAAGCTTTCTTT
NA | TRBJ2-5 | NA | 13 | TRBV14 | CASSAGQQETQYF | TGTGCCAGCAGTGCAGGACAGCAAGAGACCCAGTACTTC
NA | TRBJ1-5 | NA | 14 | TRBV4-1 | CASSPGQDNQPQHF | TGCGCCAGCAGCCCGGGACAAGACAATCAGCCCCAGCATTTT
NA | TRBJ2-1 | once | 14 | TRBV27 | CASSPQLAVHEQFF | TGTGCCAGCAGTCCCCAACTAGCTGTCCATGAGCAGTTCTTC
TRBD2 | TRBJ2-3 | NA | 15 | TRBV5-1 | CASSLGTSGEDTQYF | TGCGCCAGCAGCCTAGGGACTAGCGGGGAAGATACGCAGTATTTT
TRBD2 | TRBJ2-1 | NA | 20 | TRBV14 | CASSAPGLAGETYSYNEQFF | TGTGCCAGCAGCGCCCCGGGACTAGCGGGAGAGACATACTCCTACAATGAGCAGTTCTTC
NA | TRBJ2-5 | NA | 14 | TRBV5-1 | CASRFPGNQETQYF | TGCGCCAGCAGATTCCCAGGGAATCAAGAGACCCAGTACTTC
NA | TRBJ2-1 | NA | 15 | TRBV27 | CASQPRGSTYNEQFF | TGTGCCAGCCAGCCTCGGGGGTCCACCTACAATGAGCAGTTCTTC
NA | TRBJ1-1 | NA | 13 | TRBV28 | CASSLNFVAEAFF | TGTGCCAGCAGTTTAAATTTTGTAGCTGAAGCTTTCTTT
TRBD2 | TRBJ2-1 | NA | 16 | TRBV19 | CASSIDQTSGGNEQFF | TGTGCCAGTAGTATAGATCAGACTAGCGGGGGGAATGAGCAGTTCTTC
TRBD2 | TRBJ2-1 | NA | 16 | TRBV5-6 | CASSSRTSGTYNEQFF | TGTGCCAGCAGCTCCCGGACTAGCGGGACCTACAATGAGCAGTTCTTC
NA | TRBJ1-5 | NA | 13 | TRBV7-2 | CASSTSSGQPQHF | TGTGCCAGCAGCACCAGTTCGGGACAGCCCCAGCATTTT